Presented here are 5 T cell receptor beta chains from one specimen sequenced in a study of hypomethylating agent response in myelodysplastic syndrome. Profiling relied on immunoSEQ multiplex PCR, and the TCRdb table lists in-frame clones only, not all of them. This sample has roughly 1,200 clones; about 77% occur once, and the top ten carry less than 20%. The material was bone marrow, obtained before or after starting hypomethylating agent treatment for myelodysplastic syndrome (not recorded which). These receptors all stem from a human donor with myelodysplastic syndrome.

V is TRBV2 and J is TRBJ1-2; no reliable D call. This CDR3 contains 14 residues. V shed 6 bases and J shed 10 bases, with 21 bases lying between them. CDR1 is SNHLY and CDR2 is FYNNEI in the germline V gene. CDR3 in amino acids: CASRRLLSDLFYTF. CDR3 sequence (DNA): TGTGCCAGCAGGCGGTTGCTCTCTGATCTGTTCTACACCTTC.

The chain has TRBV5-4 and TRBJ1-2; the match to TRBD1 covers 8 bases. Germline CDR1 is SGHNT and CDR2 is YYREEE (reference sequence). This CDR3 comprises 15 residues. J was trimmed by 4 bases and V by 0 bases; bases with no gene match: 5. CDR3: CASSLGGQGAYGYTF. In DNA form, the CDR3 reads TGTGCCAGCAGCTTGGGGGGCCAGGGGGCCTATGGCTACACCTTC.

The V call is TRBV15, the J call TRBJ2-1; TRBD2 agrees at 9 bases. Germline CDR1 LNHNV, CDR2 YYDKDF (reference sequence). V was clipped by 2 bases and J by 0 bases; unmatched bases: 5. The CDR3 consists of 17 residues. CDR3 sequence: CATSRILLAGSYNEQFF. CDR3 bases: TGTGCCACCAGCAGAATCCTACTAGCGGGCTCCTACAATGAGCAGTTCTTC. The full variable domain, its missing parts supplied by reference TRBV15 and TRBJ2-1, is DAMVIQNPRYQVTQFGKPVTLSCSQTLNHNVMYWYQQKSSQAPKLLFHYYDKDFNNEADTPDNFQSRRPNTSFCFLDIRSPGLGDTAMYLCATSRILLAGSYNEQFFGPGTRLTVL.

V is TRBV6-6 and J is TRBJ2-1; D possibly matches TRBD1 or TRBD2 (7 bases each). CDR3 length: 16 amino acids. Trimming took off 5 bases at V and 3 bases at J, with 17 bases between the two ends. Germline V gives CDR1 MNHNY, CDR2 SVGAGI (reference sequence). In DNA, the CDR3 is TGTGCCAGCAGTCCCTACAGGGGAGGGAACTACAATGAGCAGTTCTTC. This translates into CASSPYRGGNYNEQFF.

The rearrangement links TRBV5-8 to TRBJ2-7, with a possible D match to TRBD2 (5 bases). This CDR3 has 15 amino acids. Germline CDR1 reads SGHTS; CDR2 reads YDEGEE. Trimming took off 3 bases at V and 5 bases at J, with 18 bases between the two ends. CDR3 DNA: TGTGCCAGCAGCTGGGGTTCCGGAGGCACAGACGAGCAGTACTTC. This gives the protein CASSWGSGGTDEQYF.